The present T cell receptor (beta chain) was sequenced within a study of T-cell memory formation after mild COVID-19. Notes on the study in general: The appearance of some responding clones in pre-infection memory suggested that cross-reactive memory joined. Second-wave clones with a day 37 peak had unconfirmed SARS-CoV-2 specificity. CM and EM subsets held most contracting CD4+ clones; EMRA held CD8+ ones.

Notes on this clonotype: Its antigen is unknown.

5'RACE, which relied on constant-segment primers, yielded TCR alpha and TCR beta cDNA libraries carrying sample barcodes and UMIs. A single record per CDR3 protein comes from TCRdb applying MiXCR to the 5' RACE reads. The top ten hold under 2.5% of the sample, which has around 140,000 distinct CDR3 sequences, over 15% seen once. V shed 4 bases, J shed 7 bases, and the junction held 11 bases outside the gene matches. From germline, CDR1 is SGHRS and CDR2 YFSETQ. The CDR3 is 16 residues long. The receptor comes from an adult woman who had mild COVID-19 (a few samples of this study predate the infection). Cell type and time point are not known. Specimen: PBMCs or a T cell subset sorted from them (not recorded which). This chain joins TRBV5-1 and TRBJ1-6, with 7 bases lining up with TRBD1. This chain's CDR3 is CASSPWGEGANSPLHF. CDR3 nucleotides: TGCGCCAGCAGCCCTTGGGGAGAGGGGGCAAATTCACCCCTCCACTTT.